This is a list of T cell receptor beta chains from one sample in a study of T cell responses to AZD1222 COVID-19 vaccine. Some clones are missing from TCRdb's copy, which holds only in-frame ones; the method was immunoSEQ multiplex PCR. The sample includes fewer than 75,000 clones, less than 90% seen only once; the top ten take roughly 20%. This specimen consisted of peripheral blood, obtained on day 0 of AZD1222 vaccination. The source of these receptors is an adult in good health. The CDR3 runs from the conserved cysteine through the conserved F or W. The D gene is left open where the match is weak.

>TRBJ1-5|NA|TRBV28
CASSRGGSNQPQHF
>TRBJ2-1|TRBD1|TRBV7-6
CASSLGDRLVRDEQFF
>TRBJ1-1|NA|TRBV5-4
CATRWGTEAFF
>TRBJ1-1|NA|TRBV27
CASMSGTGEAFF
>TRBJ1-4|NA|TRBV7-9
CASSLDGQATNEKLFF
>TRBJ2-6|TRBD1|TRBV18
CASSPSGQGGTGANVLTF
>TRBJ1-6|NA|TRBV9
CASSVGGMDSPLHF
>TRBJ1-6|NA|TRBV21-1
CASTATLYNSPLHF
>TRBJ2-3|NA|TRBV19
CASSTSPDTQYF
>TRBJ2-1|NA|TRBV5-5
CASSLVATGIQREQFF
>TRBJ2-1|NA|TRBV5-4
CASSLGGPSYNEQFF
>TRBJ1-3|TRBD1|TRBV29-1
CSVWGTGEGSGNTIYF
>TRBJ1-3|NA|TRBV25-1
CASGGVGSGNTIYF
>TRBJ1-6|NA|TRBV1
CTSSQPNGTVVLLSSYNSPLHF